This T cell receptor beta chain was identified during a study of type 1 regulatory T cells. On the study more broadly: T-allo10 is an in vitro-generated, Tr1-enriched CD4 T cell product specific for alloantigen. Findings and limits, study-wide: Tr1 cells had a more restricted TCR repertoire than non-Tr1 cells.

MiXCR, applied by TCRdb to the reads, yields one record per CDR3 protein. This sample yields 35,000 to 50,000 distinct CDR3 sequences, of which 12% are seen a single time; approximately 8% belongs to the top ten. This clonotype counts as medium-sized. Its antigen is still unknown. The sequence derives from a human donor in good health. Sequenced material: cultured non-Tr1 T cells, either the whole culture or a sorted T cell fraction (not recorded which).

In DNA form, the CDR3 reads TGTGCCAGCAGTTTATCCCGGACTAGCGGGAGAGCAGATACGCAGTATTTT. This encodes CASSLSRTSGRADTQYF. The chain joins TRBV27 to TRBJ2-3; TRBD2 aligns across 13 bases. CDR3 length: 17 residues. The V and J ends lost 0 bases and 4 bases, in that order; junction bases with no gene match: 4. Germline V gene lookup returns CDR1 MNHEY and CDR2 SMNVEV (reference sequence).